These 14 T cell receptor beta chains originate from one sample sequenced in a study of regulatory and conventional T cells in RAG deficiency. Only in-frame clones appear in the TCRdb table, and some are missing; sequencing was by immunoSEQ multiplex PCR. The sample holds 30,000 to 40,000 clones; around nine tenths are singletons and the top ten take 12% to 15%. The same sample was also studied in work on regulatory T cells. That publication notes: Amplification used 52 TRBV primers and 13 TRBJ primers.

Sequencing was done on a sample of CD8+ T cells sorted from blood. The receptors come from a human donor in good health.

V is TRBV30 and J is TRBJ2-1; unclear D gene. The CDR3 is 13 amino acids. From germline, CDR1 is GTSNPN and CDR2 SVGIG (reference sequence). The V and J ends lost 5 bases and 3 bases respectively, with 11 bases between them. The CDR3 coding sequence is TGTGCCTGGCTACGCGAAAACTACAATGAGCAGTTCTTC. Residues: CAWLRENYNEQFF.

The genes are TRBV30 and TRBJ1-2; 9 bases line up with TRBD1. With V trimmed by 7 bases and J by 7 bases, 10 bases remained unmatched. The CDR3 is made up of 13 amino acids. CDR1 is GTSNPN and CDR2 is SVGIG in the germline V gene (reference sequence). CDR3 nucleotides: TGTGCCTCTACAGGGGGCCGTGAGGGTGGCTACACCTTC. The encoded protein is CASTGGREGGYTF.

The V call is TRBV28, the J call TRBJ2-3; D is unclear. The germline V gene encodes CDR1 MDHEN and CDR2 SYDVKM. CDR3 length: 14 amino acids. V lost 6 bases and J lost 6, with 16 bases in between. DNA of the CDR3: TGTGCCAGCAGCTCTGACTCGAGCTTGGATACGCAGTATTTT. It specifies CASSSDSSLDTQYF.

The chain links TRBV2 to TRBJ1-3; D is ambiguous. Germline V gene lookup returns CDR1 SNHLY and CDR2 FYNNEI. The CDR3 is 14 residues long. V was trimmed by 8 bases and J by 0 bases, leaving 11 bases between them. The CDR3 DNA reads as TGTGCCAGCTCGTCGGGTAGCTCTGGAAACACCATATATTTT. The encoded protein is CASSSGSSGNTIYF.

The gene calls are TRBV29-1 and TRBJ2-7; possible D gene TRBD2, 5 bases. The CDR3 is 13 amino acids. CDR1 is SQVTM, CDR2 ANQGSEA, per germline. Trimming removed 7 bases from V and 2 bases from J, with 15 bases in between. This CDR3 reads CSGVSGKTYEQYF. CDR3 nucleotides: TGCAGCGGTGTAAGCGGCAAAACCTACGAGCAGTACTTC.

J is TRBJ1-6 and V is TRBV25-1; D might be TRBD1 (5 bases). V was cut by 6 bases and J by 5 bases, with 11 bases left in between. The germline V gene encodes CDR1 MGHDK and CDR2 SYGVNS. The CDR3 loop spans 14 amino acids. The CDR3 bases are TGTGCCAGCAGAAGTGACAGCAATAATTCACCCCTCCACTTT. Residues: CASRSDSNNSPLHF.

The chain uses TRBV30 and TRBJ1-3; 7 bases are a match to TRBD1. Per germline, CDR1 GTSNPN and CDR2 SVGIG (reference sequence). This CDR3 comprises 14 residues. Trimming took 4 bases from V and 0 from J; bases not matched to a gene: 3. In nucleotides, the CDR3 is TGTGCCTGGAAAGGGACAGTCTCTGGAAACACCATATATTTT. This encodes CAWKGTVSGNTIYF.

V is TRBV7-9 and J is TRBJ2-2; 9 nucleotides agree with TRBD2. V lost 5 bases, J lost 5 bases, and 6 bases stayed unmatched. CDR3 length: 15 amino acids. Germline values: CDR1 SEHNR, CDR2 FQNEAQ (reference sequence). CDR3 sequence (DNA): TGTGCCAGCAGCCTTAGCGGGAGCGTGACCGGGGAGCTGTTTTTT. Translating it yields CASSLSGSVTGELFF.

The chain links TRBV27 to TRBJ2-2; D is perhaps TRBD1 (6 bases). The CDR3 has 15 residues. The germline gives CDR1 MNHEY, CDR2 SMNVEV (reference sequence). Trimming took 10 bases from V and 4 from J, leaving 19 bases between them. In DNA, the CDR3 is TGTGCCACCTCCAGTGGACAGTCCCCCACCGGGGAGCTGTTTTTT. Its translation: CATSSGQSPTGELFF.

The chain combines TRBV11-1 with TRBJ2-7; 8 nucleotides line up with TRBD2. The germline V gene has CDR1 SGHAT and CDR2 FQDESV (reference sequence). This CDR3 contains 15 residues. J gave up 3 bases and V 6 bases, and 10 bases lay outside the gene matches. The CDR3 reads CASRPGESGGYEQYF. CDR3 nucleotides: TGTGCCAGCAGGCCCGGGGAAAGCGGGGGCTACGAGCAGTACTTC.

This chain connects TRBV27 to TRBJ2-7; 9 bases line up with TRBD1. The junction had 9 bases not matched to a gene; V was cut back by 5 bases and J by 7 bases. Germline V gene sequence: CDR1 MNHEY, CDR2 SMNVEV (reference sequence). The CDR3 covers 14 residues. The CDR3 DNA reads as TGTGCCAGCAGTCGACCCGGGACAGGGCGAGAGCAGTACTTC. Amino acid sequence: CASSRPGTGREQYF.

The V gene is TRBV14, the J gene TRBJ2-1, with 7 bases that match TRBD2. The CDR3 has 17 amino acids. CDR1 SGHDN and CDR2 FVKESK come from the germline V gene. V shed 4 bases, J shed 2 bases, and the junction held 11 bases outside the gene matches. CDR3 sequence reads: CASSLLGPGRAYNEQFF. CDR3 coding DNA: TGTGCCAGCAGCCTACTCGGTCCAGGGAGGGCCTACAATGAGCAGTTCTTC.

This clone was seen a single time. The chain combines TRBV2 with TRBJ2-1; 7 bases fit TRBD2. Germline CDR1 is SNHLY and CDR2 is FYNNEI. This CDR3 has 16 residues. V trimming: 6 bases; J trimming: 0 bases; junction bases outside the gene matches: 8. The CDR3, as DNA: TGTGCCAGCAGACGACTAGCCCAACGCTCCTACAATGAGCAGTTCTTC. Residues: CASRRLAQRSYNEQFF.

This chain links TRBV6-1 with TRBJ1-4; D not certain. CDR3 length: 13 amino acids. Germline lookup yields CDR1 MNHNS and CDR2 SASEGT. V lost 5 bases, J lost 4 bases, and 8 bases lay in between. Here the CDR3 DNA reads TGTGCCAGCAGTATTAGGATTAATGAAAAACTGTTTTTT. Protein sequence: CASSIRINEKLFF.